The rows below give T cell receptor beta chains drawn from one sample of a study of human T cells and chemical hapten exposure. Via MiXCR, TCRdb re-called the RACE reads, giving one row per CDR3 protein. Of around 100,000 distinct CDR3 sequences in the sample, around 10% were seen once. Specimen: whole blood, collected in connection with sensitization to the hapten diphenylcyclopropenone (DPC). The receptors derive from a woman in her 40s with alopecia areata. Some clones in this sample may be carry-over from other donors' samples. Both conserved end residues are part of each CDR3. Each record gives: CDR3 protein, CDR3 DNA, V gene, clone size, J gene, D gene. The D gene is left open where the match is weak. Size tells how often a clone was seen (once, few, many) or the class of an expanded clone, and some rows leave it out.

CDR3aa: CSAGTPNEKLFF; CDR3nt: TGCAGCGCCGGGACACCTAATGAAAAACTGTTTTTT; v_gene: TRBV29-1; abundance: many; j_gene: TRBJ1-4; d_gene: .
CDR3aa: CASRPWRAQGNTEAFF; CDR3nt: TGTGCCAGCAGGCCGTGGAGGGCCCAAGGGAACACTGAAGCTTTCTTT; v_gene: TRBV3-1; abundance: .; j_gene: TRBJ1-1; d_gene: .
CDR3aa: CSVPRGTVYNEQFF; CDR3nt: TGCAGCGTTCCCAGGGGGACAGTTTACAATGAGCAGTTCTTC; v_gene: TRBV29-1; abundance: few; j_gene: TRBJ2-1; d_gene: TRBD1
CDR3aa: CASSQAGHNNSPLHF; CDR3nt: TGCGCCAGCAGCCAAGCGGGACATAATAATTCACCCCTCCACTTT; v_gene: TRBV4-3; abundance: .; j_gene: TRBJ1-6; d_gene: .
CDR3aa: CASRTGVGPYEQYF; CDR3nt: TGTGCCAGCAGGACCGGGGTTGGCCCCTACGAGCAGTACTTC; v_gene: TRBV6-1; abundance: many; j_gene: TRBJ2-7; d_gene: .
CDR3aa: CASSKFEGGYTF; CDR3nt: TGTGCCAGCAGCAAATTTGAGGGCGGCTACACCTTC; v_gene: TRBV7-2; abundance: few; j_gene: TRBJ1-2; d_gene: .
CDR3aa: CASSSPTSGGVSWYEQYF; CDR3nt: TGTGCCAGCAGCTCTCCGACTAGCGGGGGGGTCTCCTGGTACGAGCAGTACTTC; v_gene: TRBV7-2; abundance: few; j_gene: TRBJ2-7; d_gene: TRBD2
CDR3aa: CATKVPDTQYF; CDR3nt: TGTGCCACGAAAGTCCCAGATACGCAGTATTTT; v_gene: TRBV27; abundance: many; j_gene: TRBJ2-3; d_gene: .
CDR3aa: CASSFWGETQYF; CDR3nt: TGTGCCAGCAGCTTTTGGGGTGAGACCCAGTACTTC; v_gene: TRBV7-2; abundance: many; j_gene: TRBJ2-5; d_gene: .
CDR3aa: CASSLSGGAIGELFF; CDR3nt: TGTGCCAGCAGTTTAAGCGGGGGGGCCATCGGGGAGCTGTTTTTT; v_gene: TRBV6-6; abundance: .; j_gene: TRBJ2-2; d_gene: TRBD2
CDR3aa: CATSRDRSGSTDTQYF; CDR3nt: TGTGCCACCAGCAGAGATCGGAGCGGGAGCACAGATACGCAGTATTTT; v_gene: TRBV15; abundance: .; j_gene: TRBJ2-3; d_gene: .
CDR3aa: CSAPGTSGSYNEQFF; CDR3nt: TGCAGTGCTCCCGGGACTAGCGGGTCGTACAATGAGCAGTTCTTC; v_gene: TRBV20-1; abundance: many; j_gene: TRBJ2-1; d_gene: TRBD2
CDR3aa: CAISDLQGQGYTF; CDR3nt: TGTGCCATCAGTGACTTACAGGGGCAAGGCTACACCTTC; v_gene: TRBV10-3; abundance: few; j_gene: TRBJ1-2; d_gene: TRBD1
CDR3aa: CASSLSQYYEQYF; CDR3nt: TGTGCCAGCAGTTTAAGTCAGTACTACGAGCAGTACTTC; v_gene: TRBV12-3/TRBV12-4; abundance: .; j_gene: TRBJ2-7; d_gene: .
CDR3aa: CASSQASGGGNEQFF; CDR3nt: TGCGCCAGCAGCCAAGCTAGTGGCGGGGGCAATGAGCAGTTCTTC; v_gene: TRBV4-3; abundance: few; j_gene: TRBJ2-1; d_gene: TRBD2
CDR3aa: CASSLADGAQHF; CDR3nt: TGTGCCAGCAGCTTAGCTGATGGGGCCCAGCATTTT; v_gene: TRBV13; abundance: many; j_gene: TRBJ1-5; d_gene: .
CDR3aa: CSAARLMNTEAFF; CDR3nt: TGCAGTGCTGCCCGGCTCATGAACACTGAAGCTTTCTTT; v_gene: TRBV20-1; abundance: .; j_gene: TRBJ1-1; d_gene: .
CDR3aa: CASSHPRGGDSGYTF; CDR3nt: TGTGCCAGCAGCCATCCACGGGGCGGGGACTCTGGCTACACCTTC; v_gene: TRBV4-2; abundance: many; j_gene: TRBJ1-2; d_gene: .
CDR3aa: CASSSGTPNQPQHF; CDR3nt: TGTGCCAGCAGTTCCGGGACACCGAATCAGCCCCAGCATTTT; v_gene: TRBV6-2/TRBV6-3; abundance: few; j_gene: TRBJ1-5; d_gene: .
CDR3aa: CSVEGQGLNYGYTF; CDR3nt: TGCAGCGTTGAGGGACAGGGACTCAACTATGGCTACACCTTC; v_gene: TRBV29-1; abundance: .; j_gene: TRBJ1-2; d_gene: TRBD1
CDR3aa: CSPLGRVTDTQYF; CDR3nt: TGCAGCCCTCTAGGGCGAGTGACAGATACGCAGTATTTT; v_gene: TRBV20-1; abundance: few; j_gene: TRBJ2-3; d_gene: .
CDR3aa: CASSLQGARTDTQYF; CDR3nt: TGTGCCAGCAGTTTACAGGGGGCCCGCACAGATACGCAGTATTTT; v_gene: TRBV28; abundance: many; j_gene: TRBJ2-3; d_gene: TRBD1
CDR3aa: CASSQTRTGAREQYF; CDR3nt: TGTGCCAGCAGCCAAACGCGGACAGGGGCCCGCGAGCAGTACTTC; v_gene: TRBV11-2; abundance: .; j_gene: TRBJ2-7; d_gene: TRBD1
CDR3aa: CASSLPNEITGTRNEQFF; CDR3nt: TGTGCCAGCAGCTTACCAAACGAAATCACCGGGACTAGAAATGAGCAGTTCTTC; v_gene: TRBV11-2; abundance: few; j_gene: TRBJ2-1; d_gene: TRBD2
CDR3aa: CASSQVGNEQFF; CDR3nt: TGTGCCAGCAGCCAAGTGGGGAATGAGCAGTTCTTC; v_gene: TRBV3-1; abundance: .; j_gene: TRBJ2-1; d_gene: .
CDR3aa: CSVAGQGMVDEQYF; CDR3nt: TGCAGCGTCGCGGGACAGGGAATGGTAGACGAGCAGTACTTC; v_gene: TRBV29-1; abundance: many; j_gene: TRBJ2-7; d_gene: TRBD1
CDR3aa: CASSEGLAPDTQYF; CDR3nt: TGTGCCAGCAGTGAAGGTCTAGCACCGGATACGCAGTATTTT; v_gene: TRBV6-1; abundance: .; j_gene: TRBJ2-3; d_gene: .
CDR3aa: CSARDHGRETYNEQFF; CDR3nt: TGCAGTGCTAGAGATCATGGGCGGGAGACCTACAATGAGCAGTTCTTC; v_gene: TRBV20-1; abundance: few; j_gene: TRBJ2-1; d_gene: TRBD2
CDR3aa: CSVRTGLSPGELFF; CDR3nt: TGCAGCGTTCGTACCGGGCTCAGTCCCGGGGAGCTGTTTTTT; v_gene: TRBV29-1; abundance: few; j_gene: TRBJ2-2; d_gene: .
CDR3aa: CASLSTGPEQYF; CDR3nt: TGTGCCAGCCTCTCTACAGGACCCGAGCAGTACTTC; v_gene: TRBV2; abundance: many; j_gene: TRBJ2-7; d_gene: .
CDR3aa: CASSFGIYGYTF; CDR3nt: TGTGCCAGCAGTTTCGGGATCTATGGCTACACCTTC; v_gene: TRBV12-3/TRBV12-4; abundance: few; j_gene: TRBJ1-2; d_gene: .
CDR3aa: CASSYPHRGNTEAFF; CDR3nt: TGTGCCAGCAGTTATCCACATCGGGGGAACACTGAAGCTTTCTTT; v_gene: TRBV6-2/TRBV6-3; abundance: .; j_gene: TRBJ1-1; d_gene: .
CDR3aa: CASRPGPQQETQYF; CDR3nt: TGTGCCAGTAGGCCGGGACCGCAACAAGAGACCCAGTACTTC; v_gene: TRBV19; abundance: many; j_gene: TRBJ2-5; d_gene: .
CDR3aa: CASSLDRGLLETQYF; CDR3nt: TGTGCCAGCAGCTTGGACAGGGGGCTGCTAGAGACCCAGTACTTC; v_gene: TRBV5-4; abundance: .; j_gene: TRBJ2-5; d_gene: TRBD1
CDR3aa: CASSFGTGHQPQHF; CDR3nt: TGTGCCAGCAGCTTTGGGACAGGGCATCAGCCCCAGCATTTT; v_gene: TRBV7-9; abundance: many; j_gene: TRBJ1-5; d_gene: TRBD1
CDR3aa: CATRVGGMNTGELFF; CDR3nt: TGTGCCACCAGGGTTGGGGGAATGAATACCGGGGAGCTGTTTTTT; v_gene: TRBV6-2/TRBV6-3; abundance: many; j_gene: TRBJ2-2; d_gene: .
CDR3aa: CTTSDPFRQGLDGYTF; CDR3nt: TGTACCACCAGTGACCCATTCAGACAGGGTTTGGATGGCTACACCTTC; v_gene: TRBV24-1; abundance: many; j_gene: TRBJ1-2; d_gene: TRBD1
CDR3aa: CASRNRGAATNEKLFF; CDR3nt: TGCGCCAGCAGGAACAGGGGGGCTGCAACTAATGAAAAACTGTTTTTT; v_gene: TRBV10-2; abundance: many; j_gene: TRBJ1-4; d_gene: TRBD1
CDR3aa: CSARNYGYTF; CDR3nt: TGCAGTGCAAGGAACTATGGCTACACCTTC; v_gene: TRBV20-1; abundance: many; j_gene: TRBJ1-2; d_gene: .
CDR3aa: CASSVGPGRGQGYHEQYF; CDR3nt: TGTGCCAGCAGCGTAGGTCCGGGTAGGGGACAGGGGTATCACGAGCAGTACTTC; v_gene: TRBV9; abundance: few; j_gene: TRBJ2-7; d_gene: TRBD1